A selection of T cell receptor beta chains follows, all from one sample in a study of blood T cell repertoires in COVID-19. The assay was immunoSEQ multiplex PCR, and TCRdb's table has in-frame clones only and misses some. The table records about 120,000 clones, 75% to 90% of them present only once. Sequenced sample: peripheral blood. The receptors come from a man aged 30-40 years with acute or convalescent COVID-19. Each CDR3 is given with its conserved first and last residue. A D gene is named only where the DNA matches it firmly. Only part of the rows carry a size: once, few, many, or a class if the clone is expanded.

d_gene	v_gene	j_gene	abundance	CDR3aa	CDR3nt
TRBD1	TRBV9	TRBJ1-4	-	CASSVGQGREKLFF	TGTGCCAGCAGCGTCGGACAGGGGCGGGAAAAACTGTTTTTT
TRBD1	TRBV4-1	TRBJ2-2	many	CASGTGQGDTGELFF	TGCGCCAGCGGGACGGGACAGGGCGACACCGGGGAGCTGTTTTTT
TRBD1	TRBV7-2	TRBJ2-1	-	CASSLQTGTANEQFF	TGTGCCAGCAGCTTACAGACAGGGACAGCCAATGAGCAGTTCTTC
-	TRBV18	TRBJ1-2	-	CASSPPGGRDYGYTF	TGTGCCAGCTCACCACCGGGGGGGCGCGACTATGGCTACACCTTC
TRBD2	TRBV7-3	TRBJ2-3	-	CASSPSGGRADTQYF	TGTGCCAGCAGCCCTAGCGGGGGGAGGGCAGATACGCAGTATTTT
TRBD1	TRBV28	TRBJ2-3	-	CASSVTGERFTQYF	TGTGCCAGCAGCGTAACAGGGGAGCGGTTTACGCAGTATTTT
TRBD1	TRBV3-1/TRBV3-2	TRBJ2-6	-	CASSPGTGSGANVLTF	TGTGCCAGCAGCCCCGGGACAGGCTCTGGGGCCAACGTCCTGACTTTC
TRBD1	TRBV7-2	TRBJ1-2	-	CASRLGQGGNYGYTF	TGTGCCAGCAGATTAGGGCAGGGGGGCAACTATGGCTACACCTTC
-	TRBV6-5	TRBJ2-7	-	CASSPRGTAYEQYF	TGTGCCAGCAGTCCCCGCGGGACGGCCTACGAGCAGTACTTC
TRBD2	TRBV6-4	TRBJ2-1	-	CASSALQGTSGRRGEQFF	TGTGCCAGCAGTGCCCTACAGGGGACTAGCGGGAGAAGAGGGGAGCAGTTCTTC
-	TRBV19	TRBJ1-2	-	CASNVQDSRANYGYTF	TGTGCCAGTAACGTCCAGGACTCCCGGGCAAACTATGGCTACACCTTC
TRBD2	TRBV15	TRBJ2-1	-	CATSRVGLAGDNEQFF	TGTGCCACCAGCAGAGTGGGACTAGCGGGAGACAATGAGCAGTTCTTC
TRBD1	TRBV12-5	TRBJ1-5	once	CASGLSATGGIRFNQPQHF	TGTGCTAGTGGTTTGTCTGCGACAGGGGGCATTCGGTTTAATCAGCCCCAGCATTTT
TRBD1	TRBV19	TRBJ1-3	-	CASSKPGQGPSGNTIYF	TGTGCCAGTAGTAAGCCGGGACAGGGGCCCTCTGGAAACACCATATATTTT